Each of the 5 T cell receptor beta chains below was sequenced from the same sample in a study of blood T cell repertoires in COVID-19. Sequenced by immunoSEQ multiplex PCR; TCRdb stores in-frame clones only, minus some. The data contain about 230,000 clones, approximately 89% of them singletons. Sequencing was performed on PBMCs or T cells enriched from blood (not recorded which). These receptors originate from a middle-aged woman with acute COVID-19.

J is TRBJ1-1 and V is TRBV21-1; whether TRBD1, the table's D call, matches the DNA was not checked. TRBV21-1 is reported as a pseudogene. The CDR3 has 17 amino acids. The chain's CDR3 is CASTVRRDRGVGTEAFF. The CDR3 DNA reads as TGTGCCAGCACGGTTAGGAGGGACAGGGGGGTGGGCACTGAAGCTTTCTTT.

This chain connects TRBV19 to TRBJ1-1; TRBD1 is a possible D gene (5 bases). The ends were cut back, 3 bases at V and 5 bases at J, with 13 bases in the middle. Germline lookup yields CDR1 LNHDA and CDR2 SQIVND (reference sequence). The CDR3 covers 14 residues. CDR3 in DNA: TGTGCCAGTAGTATCCATGCCCGGGGGACTGAAGCTTTCTTT. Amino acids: CASSIHARGTEAFF.

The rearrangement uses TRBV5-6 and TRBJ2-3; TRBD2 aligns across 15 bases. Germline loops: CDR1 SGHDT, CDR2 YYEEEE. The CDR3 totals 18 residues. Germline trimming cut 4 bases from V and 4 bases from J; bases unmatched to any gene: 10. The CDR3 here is CASSAGLAGGPFPDTQYF. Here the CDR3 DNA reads TGTGCCAGCAGCGCTGGACTAGCGGGAGGGCCCTTCCCAGATACGCAGTATTTT.

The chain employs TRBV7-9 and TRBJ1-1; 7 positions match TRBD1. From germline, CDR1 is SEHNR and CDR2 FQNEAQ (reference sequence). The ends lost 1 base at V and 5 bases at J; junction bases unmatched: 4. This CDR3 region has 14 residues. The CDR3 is CASSLGQGETEAFF. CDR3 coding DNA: TGTGCCAGCAGCTTAGGACAGGGCGAAACTGAAGCTTTCTTT.

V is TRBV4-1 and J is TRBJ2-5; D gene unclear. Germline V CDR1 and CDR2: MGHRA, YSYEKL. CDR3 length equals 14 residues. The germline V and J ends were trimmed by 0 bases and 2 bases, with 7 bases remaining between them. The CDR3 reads CASSQDDGQETQYF. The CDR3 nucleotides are TGCGCCAGCAGCCAAGACGACGGGCAAGAGACCCAGTACTTC.